This T cell receptor beta chain derives from a study of cytotoxic CD8 clonotypes in ibrutinib-treated CLL. About the research overall: Samples yielded averages of approximately 260,000 productive templates and fewer than 95,000 productive rearrangements.

This CDR3 contains 17 residues. Germline V CDR1 and CDR2: LNHDA, SQIVND (reference sequence). The ends lost 7 bases at V and 3 bases at J; junction bases unmatched: 9. A 1 in 200,000 to 1 in 1 million T cell depth was the sequencing target. The repertoire was sequenced with immunoSEQ multiplex PCR; TCRdb's copy has only in-frame clones and lacks some. The sample carries about 140,000 clones, 70% to 80% recorded once. Comments on this clone: The antigen remains unidentified.

Study-level findings and limits: At ibrutinib response, clonality increased, and at progression it declined back toward baseline. Baseline-level clonality went beyond age-matched healthy donors and moved in step with circulating CD8+ T-cell counts.

Material: PBMCs, obtained after 12 months of ibrutinib treatment. The sequence derives from a human donor with chronic lymphocytic leukemia. V gene TRBV19 combines with J gene TRBJ2-6; 10 bases align to TRBD1. The CDR3 DNA reads TGTGCCAGTAAGATGGTGACAGGGGGCTATGGGGCCAACGTCCTGACTTTC. It specifies CASKMVTGGYGANVLTF.